This T cell receptor beta chain was captured by sequencing in a study of T cells in Graves' hyperthyroidism and ophthalmopathy. Study-wide background: At the time of initial diagnosis and before any treatment, peripheral blood was collected.

V lost 6 bases and J lost 2, with 16 bases in between. Germline V lookup: CDR1 DFQATT, CDR2 SNEGSKA (reference sequence). The CDR3 is 14 residues long. Using RNA transcripts as the source, TCR beta CDR3 regions were amplified. HTBI primers were used for first-round RT-PCR of the TCR CDR3. A single record per CDR3 protein comes from TCRdb applying MiXCR to the multiplex PCR reads. The sample includes roughly 580,000 distinct CDR3 sequences, approximately 15% of them seen just once. Among the patients, aged 18 to 65, hyperthyroidism was newly diagnosed and had lasted under 2 months. The authors took PBMCs from 8.5 to 10 ml fresh peripheral blood.

Sequencing was done on a sample of blood. The sequence came from a woman aged 25 to 39 with Graves' hyperthyroidism that later progressed to Graves' ophthalmopathy. V gene TRBV20-1 combines with J gene TRBJ1-2; unclear D gene. DNA for the CDR3: TGCAGTGCCCCGGGTGAGGATCTGAACTATGGCTACACCTTC. Translating it yields CSAPGEDLNYGYTF.